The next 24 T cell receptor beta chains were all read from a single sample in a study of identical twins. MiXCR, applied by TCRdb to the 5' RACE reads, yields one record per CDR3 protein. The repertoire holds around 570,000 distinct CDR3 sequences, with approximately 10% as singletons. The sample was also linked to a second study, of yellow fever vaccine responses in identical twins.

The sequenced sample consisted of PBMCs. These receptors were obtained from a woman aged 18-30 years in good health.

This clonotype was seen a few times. The CDR3 DNA reads as TGTGCCACCAGTGAGGACAGGGGACTACGCAATGAGCAGTTCTTC. Protein: CATSEDRGLRNEQFF. This chain connects TRBV24-1 to TRBJ2-1; 9 bases line up with TRBD1. V shed 4 bases and J 6 bases; nucleotides not matched to a gene: 6. The V gene's germline CDR1 is KGHDR and CDR2 SFDVKD. The CDR3 runs 15 residues.

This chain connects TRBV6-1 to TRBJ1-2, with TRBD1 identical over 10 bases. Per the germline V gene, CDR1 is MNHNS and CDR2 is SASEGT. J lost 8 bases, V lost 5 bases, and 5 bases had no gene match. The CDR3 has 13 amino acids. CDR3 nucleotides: TGTGCCAGCAGTATGGGACAGGGGAGCGGCTACACCTTC. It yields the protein CASSMGQGSGYTF.

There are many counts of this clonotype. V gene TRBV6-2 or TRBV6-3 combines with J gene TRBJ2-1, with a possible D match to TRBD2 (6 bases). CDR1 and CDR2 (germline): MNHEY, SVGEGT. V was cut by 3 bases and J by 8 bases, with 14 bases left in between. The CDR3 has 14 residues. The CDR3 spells CASSYPTGDDEQFF. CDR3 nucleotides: TGTGCCAGCAGTTATCCCACGGGAGACGATGAGCAGTTCTTC.

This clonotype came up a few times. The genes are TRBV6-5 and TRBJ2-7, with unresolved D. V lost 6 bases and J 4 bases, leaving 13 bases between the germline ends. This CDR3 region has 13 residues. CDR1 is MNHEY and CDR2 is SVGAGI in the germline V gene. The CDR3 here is CASRYGSRYEQYF. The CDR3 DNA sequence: TGTGCCAGCAGGTACGGGTCCCGTTACGAGCAGTACTTC.

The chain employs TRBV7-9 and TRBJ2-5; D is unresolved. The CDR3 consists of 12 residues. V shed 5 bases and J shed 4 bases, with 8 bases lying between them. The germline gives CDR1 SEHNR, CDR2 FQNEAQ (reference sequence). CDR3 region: CASSLMAETQYF. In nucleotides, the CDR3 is TGTGCCAGCAGCCTCATGGCAGAGACCCAGTACTTC.

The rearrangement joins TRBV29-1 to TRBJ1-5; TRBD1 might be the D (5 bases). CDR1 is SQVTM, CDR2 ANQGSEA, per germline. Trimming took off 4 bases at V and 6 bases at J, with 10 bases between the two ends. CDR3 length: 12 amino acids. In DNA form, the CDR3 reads TGCAGCGTTGGGGCGGGGGGTCAGCCCCAGCATTTT. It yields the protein CSVGAGGQPQHF.

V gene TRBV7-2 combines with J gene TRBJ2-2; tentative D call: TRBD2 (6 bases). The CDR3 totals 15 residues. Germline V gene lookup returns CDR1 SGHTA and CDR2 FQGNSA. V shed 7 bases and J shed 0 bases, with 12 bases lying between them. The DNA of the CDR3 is TGTGCCAGCACCGAGACTAGGACGAACACCGGGGAGCTGTTTTTT. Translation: CASTETRTNTGELFF.

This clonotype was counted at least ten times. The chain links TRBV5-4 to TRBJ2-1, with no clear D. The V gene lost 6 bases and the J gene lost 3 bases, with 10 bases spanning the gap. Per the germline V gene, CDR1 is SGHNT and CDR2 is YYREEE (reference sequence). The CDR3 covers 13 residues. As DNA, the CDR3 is TGTGCCAGCAAACGGGCAGGCTACAATGAGCAGTTCTTC. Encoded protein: CASKRAGYNEQFF. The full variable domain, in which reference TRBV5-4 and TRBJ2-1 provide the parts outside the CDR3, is ETGVTQSPTHLIKTRGQQVTLRCSSQSGHNTVSWYQQALGQGPQFIFQYYREEENGRGNFPPRFSGLQFPNYSSELNVNALELDDSALYLCASKRAGYNEQFFGPGTRLTVL.

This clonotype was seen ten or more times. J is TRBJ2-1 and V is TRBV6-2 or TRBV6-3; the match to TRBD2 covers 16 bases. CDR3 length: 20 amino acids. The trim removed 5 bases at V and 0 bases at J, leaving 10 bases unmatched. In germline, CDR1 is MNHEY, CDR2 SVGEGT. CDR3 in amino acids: CASSTPGLAGGPLSYNEQFF. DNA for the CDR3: TGTGCCAGCAGTACACCGGGACTAGCGGGAGGGCCCCTCTCCTACAATGAGCAGTTCTTC.

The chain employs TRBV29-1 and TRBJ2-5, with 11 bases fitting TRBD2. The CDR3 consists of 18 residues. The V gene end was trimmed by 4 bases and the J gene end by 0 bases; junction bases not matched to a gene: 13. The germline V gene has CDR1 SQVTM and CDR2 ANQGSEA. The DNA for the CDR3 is TGCAGCGTTGTAAGGCTAGCGGGGGGCAGGGGGGACCAAGAGACCCAGTACTTC. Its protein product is CSVVRLAGGRGDQETQYF.

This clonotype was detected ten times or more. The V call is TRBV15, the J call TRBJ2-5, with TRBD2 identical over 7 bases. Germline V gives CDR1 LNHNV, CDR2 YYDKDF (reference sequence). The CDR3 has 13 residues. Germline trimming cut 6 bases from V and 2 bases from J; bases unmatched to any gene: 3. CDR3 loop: CATSTGRQETQYF. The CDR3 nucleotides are TGTGCCACCAGTACCGGGAGGCAAGAGACCCAGTACTTC.

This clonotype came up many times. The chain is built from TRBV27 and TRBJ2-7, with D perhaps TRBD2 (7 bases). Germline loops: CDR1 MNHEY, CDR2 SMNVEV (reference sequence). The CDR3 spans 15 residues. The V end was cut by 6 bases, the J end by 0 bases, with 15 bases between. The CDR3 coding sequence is TGTGCCAGCAGCTTAGGGGGGGGAAGCTCCTACGAGCAGTACTTC. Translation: CASSLGGGSSYEQYF.

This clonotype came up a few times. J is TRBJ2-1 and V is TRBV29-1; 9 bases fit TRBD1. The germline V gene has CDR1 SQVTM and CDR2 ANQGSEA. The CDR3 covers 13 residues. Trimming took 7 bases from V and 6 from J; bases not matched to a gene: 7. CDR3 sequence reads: CSGDRVLGNEQFF. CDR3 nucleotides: TGCAGCGGGGACAGGGTTTTGGGCAATGAGCAGTTCTTC.

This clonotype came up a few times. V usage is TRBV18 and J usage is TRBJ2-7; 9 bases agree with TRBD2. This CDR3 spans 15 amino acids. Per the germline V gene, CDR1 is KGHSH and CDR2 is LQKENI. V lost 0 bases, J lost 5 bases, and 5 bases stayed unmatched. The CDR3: CASSPPSGRLHEQYF. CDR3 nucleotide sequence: TGTGCCAGCTCACCACCGAGCGGGAGGCTACACGAGCAGTACTTC.

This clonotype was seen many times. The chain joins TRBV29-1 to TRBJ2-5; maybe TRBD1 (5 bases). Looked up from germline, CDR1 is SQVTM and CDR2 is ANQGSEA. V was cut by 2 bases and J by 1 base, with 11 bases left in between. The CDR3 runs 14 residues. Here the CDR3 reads CSVEFRTLQETQYF. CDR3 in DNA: TGCAGCGTTGAATTCCGGACACTCCAAGAGACCCAGTACTTC.

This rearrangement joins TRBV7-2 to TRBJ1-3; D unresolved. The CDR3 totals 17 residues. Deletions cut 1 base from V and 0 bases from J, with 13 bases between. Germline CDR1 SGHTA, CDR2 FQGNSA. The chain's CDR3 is CASSLDVTRDSGNTIYF. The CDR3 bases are TGTGCCAGCAGCTTAGACGTAACTAGGGACTCTGGAAACACCATATATTTT. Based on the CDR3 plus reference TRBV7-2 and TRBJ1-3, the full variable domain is GAGVSQSPSNKVTEKGKDVELRCDPISGHTALYWYRQSLGQGLEFLIYFQGNSAPDKSGLPSDRFSAERTGGSVSTLTIQRTQQEDSAVYLCASSLDVTRDSGNTIYFGEGSWLTVV.

Written as DNA, the CDR3 is TGTGCCAGCAGCTTGGCCTCTGAGGGAACCGGGGAGCTGTTTTTT. Translating it yields CASSLASEGTGELFF. The chain couples TRBV5-6 to TRBJ2-2; tentative D call: TRBD2 (5 bases). CDR3 size: 15 residues. Deletions cut 0 bases from V and 5 bases from J, with 11 bases between. Looked up from germline, CDR1 is SGHDT and CDR2 is YYEEEE.

The CDR3 DNA is TGTGCCAGCAGCCCAGTGGGGGGGGCGTCAGCAGATACGCAGTATTTT. Amino acids: CASSPVGGASADTQYF. J is TRBJ2-3 and V is TRBV7-2; possible D gene TRBD2, 7 bases. The CDR3 extends over 16 amino acids. The V gene's germline CDR1 is SGHTA and CDR2 FQGNSA. The V gene lost 5 bases and the J gene lost 4 bases, with 19 bases spanning the gap.

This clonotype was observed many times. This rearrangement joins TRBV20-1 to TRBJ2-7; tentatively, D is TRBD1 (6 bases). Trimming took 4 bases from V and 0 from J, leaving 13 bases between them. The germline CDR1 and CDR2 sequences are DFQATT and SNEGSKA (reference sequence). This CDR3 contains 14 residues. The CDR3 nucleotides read TGCAGTGCTAATACAGGGCTCCTCTCCTACGAGCAGTACTTC. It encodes CSANTGLLSYEQYF.

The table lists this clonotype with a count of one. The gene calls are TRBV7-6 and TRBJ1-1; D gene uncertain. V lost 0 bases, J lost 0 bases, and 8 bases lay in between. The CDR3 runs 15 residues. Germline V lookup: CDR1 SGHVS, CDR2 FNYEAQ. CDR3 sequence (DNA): TGTGCCAGCAGCTTAGCGCCAGGAATGAACACTGAAGCTTTCTTT. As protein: CASSLAPGMNTEAFF.

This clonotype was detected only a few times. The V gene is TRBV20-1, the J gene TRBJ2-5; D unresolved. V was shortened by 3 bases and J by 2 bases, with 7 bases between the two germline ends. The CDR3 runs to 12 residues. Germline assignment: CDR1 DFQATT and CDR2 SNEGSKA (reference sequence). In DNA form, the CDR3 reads TGCAGTGCTAGCCCGGAACAAGAGACCCAGTACTTC. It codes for CSASPEQETQYF.

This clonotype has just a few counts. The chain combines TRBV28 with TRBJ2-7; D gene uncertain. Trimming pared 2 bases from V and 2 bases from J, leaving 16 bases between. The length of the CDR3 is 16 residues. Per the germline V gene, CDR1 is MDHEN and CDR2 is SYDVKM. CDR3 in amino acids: CASSLPPERVTYEQYF. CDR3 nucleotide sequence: TGTGCCAGCAGTTTACCCCCCGAGCGAGTCACCTACGAGCAGTACTTC.

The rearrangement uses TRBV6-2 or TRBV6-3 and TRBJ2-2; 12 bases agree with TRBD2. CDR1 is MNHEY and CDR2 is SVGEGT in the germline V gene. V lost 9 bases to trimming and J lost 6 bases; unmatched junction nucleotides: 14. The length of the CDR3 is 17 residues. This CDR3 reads CASRWGRLAGVAGELFF. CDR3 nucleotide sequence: TGTGCCAGTAGATGGGGAAGACTAGCGGGAGTAGCCGGGGAGCTGTTTTTT.

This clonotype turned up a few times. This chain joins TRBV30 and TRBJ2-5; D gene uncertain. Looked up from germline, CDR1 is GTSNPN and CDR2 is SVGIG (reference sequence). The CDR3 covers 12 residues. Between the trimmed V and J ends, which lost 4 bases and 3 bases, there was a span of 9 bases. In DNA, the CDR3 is TGTGCCTGGATGGCCGCGGAAGAGACCCAGTACTTC. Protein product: CAWMAAEETQYF.